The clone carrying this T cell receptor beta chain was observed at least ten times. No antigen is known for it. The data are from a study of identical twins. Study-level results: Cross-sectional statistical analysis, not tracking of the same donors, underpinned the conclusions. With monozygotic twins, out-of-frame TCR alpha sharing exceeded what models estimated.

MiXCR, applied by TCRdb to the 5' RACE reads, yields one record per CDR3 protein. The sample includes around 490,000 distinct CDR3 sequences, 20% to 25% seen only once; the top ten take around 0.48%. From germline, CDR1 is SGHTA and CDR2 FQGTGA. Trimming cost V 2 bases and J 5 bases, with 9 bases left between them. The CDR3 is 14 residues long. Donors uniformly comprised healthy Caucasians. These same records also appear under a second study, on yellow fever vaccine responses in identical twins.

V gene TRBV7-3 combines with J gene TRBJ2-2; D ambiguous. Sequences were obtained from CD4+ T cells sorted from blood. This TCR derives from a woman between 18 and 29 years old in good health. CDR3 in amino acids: CASSLLGPTGELFF. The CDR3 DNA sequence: TGTGCCAGCAGCTTATTGGGTCCGACCGGGGAGCTGTTTTTT.